The rows below give T cell receptor beta chains drawn from one sample of a study of T cells in Graves' hyperthyroidism and ophthalmopathy. Each CDR3 protein gets one entry after TCRdb re-called the multiplex PCR reads with MiXCR. The sample records about 250,000 distinct CDR3 sequences, roughly 22% being singletons. Sequenced: blood. The receptors were gathered from a woman aged 40 to 55 with Graves' ophthalmopathy. The CDR3 runs from the conserved cysteine through the conserved F or W. The D gene is left open where the match is weak. Size tells how often a clone was seen (once, few, many) or the class of an expanded clone, and some rows leave it out.

DNA | CDR3 | size | J | D | V
TGTGCCAGCAGCCGGGACAGGGAGAACACTGAAGCTTTCTTT | CASSRDRENTEAFF | many | TRBJ1-1 | TRBD1 | TRBV3-1
TGTGCCAGCAGCGCTAGCGGGTACGAGCAGTACTTC | CASSASGYEQYF | many | TRBJ2-7 | TRBD2 | TRBV9
TGTGCCAGCAGTTTAGTAGTTGACGGTGAAGCTTTCTTT | CASSLVVDGEAFF | once | TRBJ1-1 | - | TRBV27
TGTGCCAGCAGGGGACTAGCGGGACCATTGGCTGGGGCCAACGTCCTGACTTTC | CASRGLAGPLAGANVLTF | many | TRBJ2-6 | TRBD2 | TRBV2
TGTGCCAGCAGTTATGACCAGTATGGCTACACCTTC | CASSYDQYGYTF | - | TRBJ1-2 | - | TRBV12-3/TRBV12-4
TGTGCCAGCAGCTCGACAGGGGGCGCGGGGGGCTACACCTTC | CASSSTGGAGGYTF | many | TRBJ1-2 | TRBD1 | TRBV7-2
TGTGCCACCAGTGATTCGGGGGGCAACAACTATGGCTACACCTTC | CATSDSGGNNYGYTF | many | TRBJ1-2 | - | TRBV24-1
TGTGCCAGCAGTTATAGGGTCCCCGGGGAGCTGTTTTTT | CASSYRVPGELFF | many | TRBJ2-2 | - | TRBV6-5
TGTGCCAGCAGCTTCCGGGACAGGCTTTTCAATGAGCAGTTCTTC | CASSFRDRLFNEQFF | - | TRBJ2-1 | TRBD1 | TRBV11-2
TGTGCCAGCAGCTTTCAGAGGGTGGAGCCCCTCCACTTT | CASSFQRVEPLHF | many | TRBJ1-6 | - | TRBV7-2
TGTGCCAGCAGTCCCCAGGGGGCGGGCACTGAAGCTTTCTTT | CASSPQGAGTEAFF | many | TRBJ1-1 | TRBD1 | TRBV6-1
TGTGCCAGTAGTGAGGTGGCGGGAGGGCCGGTGGAGCAGTACTTC | CASSEVAGGPVEQYF | - | TRBJ2-7 | TRBD2 | TRBV19
TGTGCCAGCAGTACTACCCCCCACGCGAACACTGAAGCTTTCTTT | CASSTTPHANTEAFF | many | TRBJ1-1 | - | TRBV28
TGTGCCAGCAGTCCTAGCGCCTCCGAGACCCAGTACTTC | CASSPSASETQYF | many | TRBJ2-5 | - | TRBV12-3/TRBV12-4
TGTGCCAGCAGCTTATCGACAGGGGTCGGGTCCTACGAGCAGTACTTC | CASSLSTGVGSYEQYF | - | TRBJ2-7 | TRBD1 | TRBV7-2
TGTGCCAGCAGCTTAGGGTTCCAGGGAAGCACAGATACGCAGTATTTT | CASSLGFQGSTDTQYF | many | TRBJ2-3 | - | TRBV7-8
TGTGCCAGCAGTTTTGGGCCCAGGGGGCTGGAAAACATTCAGTACTTC | CASSFGPRGLENIQYF | - | TRBJ2-4 | TRBD1 | TRBV12-3/TRBV12-4
TGTGCCAGCAGCCCGACCGCCGGGGTTCAAGAGACCCAGTACTTC | CASSPTAGVQETQYF | few | TRBJ2-5 | - | TRBV4-2
TGTGCCAGCAGCTTAGGAGGGACTAGCGGGAGGGTGATCACCGGGGAGCTGTTTTTT | CASSLGGTSGRVITGELFF | - | TRBJ2-2 | TRBD2 | TRBV11-2
TGTGCCAGCAGCTTAGAAGGGGGACAGCAAGAGACCCAGTACTTC | CASSLEGGQQETQYF | - | TRBJ2-5 | TRBD1 | TRBV11-2
TGTGCCAGCAGAACAGGGGGCGCGACTAATGAAAAACTGTTTTTT | CASRTGGATNEKLFF | many | TRBJ1-4 | TRBD1 | TRBV6-1
TGTGCCAGCAGCACGCACAGGGAAGGGTACGAGCAGTACTTC | CASSTHREGYEQYF | many | TRBJ2-7 | - | TRBV7-9
TGCAGTCCCTGGCAGGGGTACGAGCAGTACTTC | CSPWQGYEQYF | many | TRBJ2-7 | - | TRBV20-1
TGTGCCAGCAGTTCCGGGACCTTTAACACCGGGGAGCTGTTTTTT | CASSSGTFNTGELFF | many | TRBJ2-2 | - | TRBV2
TGTGCCAGCAGCAAACAAACTAACTATGGCTACACCTTC | CASSKQTNYGYTF | few | TRBJ1-2 | - | TRBV6-1
TGTGCCAGCAGTTTAAGGTTGGGCGACTCTGGAAACACCATATATTTT | CASSLRLGDSGNTIYF | many | TRBJ1-3 | - | TRBV12-3/TRBV12-4
TGTGCCAGCAGCCAATCCGGGACTAGCGGGCGTTGGGAGACCCAGTACTTC | CASSQSGTSGRWETQYF | many | TRBJ2-5 | TRBD2 | TRBV4-2
TGTGCCAGCAGTGCGACAGGCCGACACAATCAGCCCCAGCATTTT | CASSATGRHNQPQHF | - | TRBJ1-5 | - | TRBV6-1
TGTGCCAGCAGTTCCCCGGGACAGGGGGCGGCTGAAGCTTTCTTT | CASSSPGQGAAEAFF | many | TRBJ1-1 | TRBD1 | TRBV28
TGTGCCAGCAGCTTAGCTAAGTTTGAAGCTTTCTTT | CASSLAKFEAFF | few | TRBJ1-1 | - | TRBV11-2
TGTGCCAGCAGTTCCCGGGACACTTCCTACGAGCAGTACTTC | CASSSRDTSYEQYF | many | TRBJ2-7 | - | TRBV28
TGTGCCAGCAGTTTCGGACAGCCTCAGCCCCAGCATTTT | CASSFGQPQPQHF | many | TRBJ1-5 | - | TRBV12-3/TRBV12-4
TGCGCCAGCAGCGAGACTAGTTCCACCGGGGAGCTGTTTTTT | CASSETSSTGELFF | many | TRBJ2-2 | - | TRBV4-1
TGTGCCAGCAGCTTATCTACAGGGGCTGGTGGAAACACCATATATTTT | CASSLSTGAGGNTIYF | - | TRBJ1-3 | TRBD1 | TRBV11-2
TGTGCCAGCAGTGTCTCCGGCAGCTATGGCTACACCTTC | CASSVSGSYGYTF | many | TRBJ1-2 | - | TRBV25-1
TGTGCCAGCAGTTTCCGTAGGACAGCTGGCTATGGCTACACCTTC | CASSFRRTAGYGYTF | many | TRBJ1-2 | - | TRBV12-3/TRBV12-4
TGTGCCAGCAGTTATTCGGGCCACCGAAGGGCTTTCTTT | CASSYSGHRRAFF | many | TRBJ1-1 | - | TRBV28
TGTGCCAGCAGTTATGACAGGGGGGATACTGAAGCTTTCTTT | CASSYDRGDTEAFF | many | TRBJ1-1 | TRBD1 | TRBV28
TGTGCCAGCAGGGGACAGGGGAGGTCGGCAGATACGCAGTATTTT | CASRGQGRSADTQYF | many | TRBJ2-3 | TRBD1 | TRBV2
TGTGCCAGCAGTTCCTTGGTAGGGACAGTGGGATACGAGCAGTACTTC | CASSSLVGTVGYEQYF | many | TRBJ2-7 | TRBD1 | TRBV6-2/TRBV6-3
TGTGCCAGCAGTTCCGGGACTAGCACAGATACGCAGTATTTT | CASSSGTSTDTQYF | many | TRBJ2-3 | - | TRBV28
TGTGCCAGCAGCCCCGGAGGGATGTATGGCTACACCTTC | CASSPGGMYGYTF | few | TRBJ1-2 | - | TRBV7-2
TGTGCCAGCAGTTACCAGGGAAGCAATCAGCCCCAGCATTTT | CASSYQGSNQPQHF | many | TRBJ1-5 | - | TRBV6-5
TGCAGTGCTAGAGAGTTTTGGGGACATAACTACGAGCAGTACTTC | CSAREFWGHNYEQYF | - | TRBJ2-7 | - | TRBV20-1
TGTGCCAGCAGCGATCCGGGACTAGCGGGGAGAGAGCAGTACTTC | CASSDPGLAGREQYF | - | TRBJ2-7 | TRBD2 | TRBV28
TGTGCCAGCAGCTTAGAGACGGGCGGATATCGGGCCGGGGAGCTGTTTTTT | CASSLETGGYRAGELFF | many | TRBJ2-2 | - | TRBV11-1
TGTGCCAGCAGGATGAAGACCCAGTACTTC | CASRMKTQYF | - | TRBJ2-5 | - | TRBV6-2/TRBV6-3
TGTGCCAGCAGCCTCCACGATTTCCGCGGCGACACCGGGGAGCTGTTTTTT | CASSLHDFRGDTGELFF | few | TRBJ2-2 | - | TRBV11-2
TGTGCCAGCACGGGGCTAGCGGGAGGGCCCTCCTACGAGCAGTACTTC | CASTGLAGGPSYEQYF | many | TRBJ2-7 | TRBD2 | TRBV2
TGCAGTGCTAGAGATGGCCCAGGGCGGAACGCTGAAGCTTTCTTT | CSARDGPGRNAEAFF | many | TRBJ1-1 | - | TRBV20-1
TGCAGCGTGGACGGGACAGGGGTCGGGACCCAGTACTTC | CSVDGTGVGTQYF | many | TRBJ2-5 | TRBD1 | TRBV29-1
TGTGCCTGGAGTGGAGGGACTGGAAATCACGAGCAGTACTTC | CAWSGGTGNHEQYF | many | TRBJ2-7 | - | TRBV30
TGCAGCGTTGAAGAGGTACGGGAGACCCAGTACTTC | CSVEEVRETQYF | many | TRBJ2-5 | - | TRBV29-1
TGTGCCAGCAGCCGGACGGGATCGCTCGATTTATTTCGGCAGTACTTC | CASSRTGSLDLFRQYF | many | TRBJ2-7 | - | TRBV14
TGTGCCATCAGTGAGTCGATCCGGACTAGCGGACAAGAGACCCAGTACTTC | CAISESIRTSGQETQYF | many | TRBJ2-5 | TRBD2 | TRBV10-3
TGTGCCAGCTCACCACTACTCGGGACAGACCTCCAAGAGACCCAGTACTTC | CASSPLLGTDLQETQYF | many | TRBJ2-5 | TRBD1 | TRBV18